A single sample gave rise to the 6 T cell receptor beta chains below, sequenced in a study of naive and memory T cell subsets. Two oligonucleotides, mixed equimolar, formed the beta constant-region primer covering TRBC1 and TRBC2. Four rounds of PCR amplified the ligated cDNA using nested alpha and beta constant-region primers plus SP2. TCRdb re-derived calls from the UMI-ligation and nested PCR reads in MiXCR, one entry per CDR3 protein. Among 4,200 or so distinct CDR3 sequences listed, less than 5.5% were seen once. Sequences were obtained from effector memory CD8+ T cells from blood. The subset was: effector memory, CD45RA- CD27-. These receptors were taken from a human donor in good health.

This clonotype appeared many times. V gene TRBV27 combines with J gene TRBJ2-6; the D gene is possibly TRBD1 (6 bases). This CDR3 has 16 amino acids. Trimming removed 5 bases at V and 0 bases at J, with 11 bases between. In germline, CDR1 is MNHEY, CDR2 SMNVEV (reference sequence). CDR3 in amino acids: CASSPEGGSGANVLTF. CDR3 DNA: TGTGCCAGCAGTCCTGAAGGGGGCTCTGGGGCCAACGTCCTGACTTTC.

This clonotype rates as medium-sized (0.01 to 0.1%). V gene TRBV14 combines with J gene TRBJ1-1, with D hard to call. CDR3 size: 14 residues. V gave up 4 bases and J gave up 5 bases, with 14 bases separating them. Per germline, CDR1 SGHDN and CDR2 FVKESK. The CDR3: CASSPALGLTEAFF. In DNA, the CDR3 is TGTGCCAGCAGCCCAGCGCTGGGTCTGACTGAAGCTTTCTTT.

The rearrangement uses TRBV4-3 and TRBJ1-6; 7 nucleotides line up with TRBD1. Trimming removed 1 base from V and 7 bases from J; junction bases left unmatched: 7. There are 16 residues in the CDR3. The germline gives CDR1 LGHNA, CDR2 YSLEER. CDR3 in DNA: TGCGCCAGCAGCCAAGGAACCGGGACAGAGAATTCACCCCTCCACTTT. The encoded protein is CASSQGTGTENSPLHF.

The CDR3 here is CASSPEGSSAGELFF. The DNA for the CDR3 is TGCGCCAGCAGCCCCGAGGGCAGCTCCGCCGGGGAGCTGTTTTTT. V is TRBV5-1 and J is TRBJ2-2, with D maybe TRBD2 (5 bases). Per germline, CDR1 SGHRS and CDR2 YFSETQ. The CDR3 runs to 15 residues. V lost 4 bases and J 6 bases, leaving 16 bases between the germline ends. The variable domain in full, completed from reference TRBV5-1 and TRBJ2-2, reads KAGVTQTPRYLIKTRGQQVTLSCSPISGHRSVSWYQQTPGQGLQFLFEYFSETQRNKGNFPGRFSGRQFSNSRSEMNVSTLELGDSALYLCASSPEGSSAGELFFGEGSRLTVL.

The table lists this clonotype with many counts. The rearrangement links TRBV11-2 to TRBJ2-3, with D tentatively TRBD1 (5 bases). Trimming took 0 bases from V and 3 from J, leaving 16 bases between them. Germline V lookup: CDR1 SGHAT, CDR2 FQNNGV. The CDR3 loop spans 17 amino acids. The CDR3 sequence is CASSLEDSPLRTDTQYF. The CDR3, as DNA: TGTGCCAGCAGCTTAGAAGACAGCCCTCTCCGGACAGATACGCAGTATTTT. The full variable domain, its missing parts supplied by reference TRBV11-2 and TRBJ2-3, is EAGVAQSPRYKIIEKRQSVAFWCNPISGHATLYWYQQILGQGPKLLIQFQNNGVVDDSQLPKDRFSAERLKGVDSTLKIQPAKLEDSAVYLCASSLEDSPLRTDTQYFGPGTRLTVL.

By frequency in the sample, this clonotype is medium-sized. The gene calls are TRBV9 and TRBJ2-7, with no clear D. From germline, CDR1 is SGDLS and CDR2 YYNGEE. The CDR3 loop spans 13 amino acids. Trimming left V 0 bases short and J 7 bases short, with 11 bases between. Written as DNA, the CDR3 is TGTGCCAGCAGCGTAGGTCAGGTTCCGGAGCAGTACTTC. This sequence encodes CASSVGQVPEQYF.